Below, one TCR beta chain is given with its context. This sample was taken from a study of T cell responses to AZD1222 COVID-19 vaccine. TCRdb's copy holds only in-frame clones and misses some; the assay was immunoSEQ multiplex PCR. The repertoire consists of some 160,000 clones, with roughly 90% occurring once and the leading ten covering over 1.5%. V dropped 4 bases and J dropped 4 bases, with 10 bases sitting between them. Germline V lookup: CDR1 MNHEY, CDR2 SVGAGI. CDR3 length equals 13 residues. This receptor was obtained from an adult in good health. V and J are TRBV6-5 and TRBJ1-2; D is undetermined. Sequenced here: peripheral blood, sampled on day 0 of AZD1222 vaccination. The CDR3 reads CASSSGSPYGYTF. CDR3 nucleotide sequence: TGTGCCAGCAGTTCTGGCAGCCCCTATGGCTACACCTTC.